This record concerns one T cell receptor beta chain sequence. Its antigen remains unknown. The data are from a study of T cell responses to AZD1222 COVID-19 vaccine. Study overall: Second doses were pooled across both intervals (about 4 or about 12 weeks). Regarding the study as a whole: Spike-specific TCR breadth and depth both grew after two AZD1222 doses. Clonal diversity may have been underestimated in mostly white British donors. Close to half of all spike-specific TCRs reportedly target regions of the variants that are unmutated.

CDR1 and CDR2 from the germline V gene are LNHDA and SQIVND (reference sequence). This CDR3 spans 15 amino acids. The V gene end was trimmed by 6 bases and the J gene end by 7 bases; junction bases not matched to a gene: 12. Using immunoSEQ multiplex PCR, the repertoire was profiled, and TCRdb retains in-frame clones only, with some absent. This table has 150,000 to 180,000 clones, roughly nine tenths appearing once. The sequence was obtained from an adult in good health. V gene TRBV19 combines with J gene TRBJ1-5; TRBD1 matches at 7 bases. Sample: peripheral blood, taken on day 0 of AZD1222 vaccination. This chain's CDR3 is CASSLQGGLHQPQHF. The DNA of the CDR3 is TGTGCCAGTAGCCTCCAGGGGGGGCTACACCAGCCCCAGCATTTT. Drawing the rest from reference TRBV19 and TRBJ1-5, the complete variable domain is DGGITQSPKYLFRKEGQNVTLSCEQNLNHDAMYWYRQDPGQGLRLIYYSQIVNDFQKGDIAEGYSVSREKKESFPLTVTSAQKNPTAFYLCASSLQGGLHQPQHFGDGTRLSIL.